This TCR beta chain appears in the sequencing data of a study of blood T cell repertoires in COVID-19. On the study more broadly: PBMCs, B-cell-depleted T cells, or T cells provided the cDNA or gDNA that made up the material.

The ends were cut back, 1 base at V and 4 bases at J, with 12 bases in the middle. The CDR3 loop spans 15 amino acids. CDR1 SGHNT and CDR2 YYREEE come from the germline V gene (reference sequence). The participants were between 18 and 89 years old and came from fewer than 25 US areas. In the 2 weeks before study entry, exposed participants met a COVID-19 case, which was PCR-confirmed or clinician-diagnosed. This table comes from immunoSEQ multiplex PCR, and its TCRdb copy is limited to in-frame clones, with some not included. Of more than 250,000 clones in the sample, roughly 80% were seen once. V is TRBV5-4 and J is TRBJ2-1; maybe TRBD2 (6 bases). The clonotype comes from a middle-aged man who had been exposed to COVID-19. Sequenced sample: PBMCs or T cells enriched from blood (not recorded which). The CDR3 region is CASSLSTGTYNEQFF. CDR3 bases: TGTGCCAGCAGCTTGAGTACCGGGACTTACAATGAGCAGTTCTTC.